A selection of T cell receptor beta chains follows, all from one sample in a study of vaccination and CD4 T cells after COVID-19. No antigens are known for them. TCRdb called the PCR reads again in MiXCR, with one record for every CDR3 protein. This sample has approximately 9,600 distinct CDR3 sequences, with approximately 25% found just once. This material consisted of CD4+ T cells from blood, cultured in vitro, taken before SARS-CoV-2 vaccination. These receptor sequences come from a human donor who received a COVID-19 vaccine. Each CDR3 is given with its conserved first and last residue. A D gene is named only where the DNA matches it firmly. Some rows have no size entry. The others give once, few or many, or a class for an expanded clone.

D gene | clone size | J gene | V gene | CDR3 protein | CDR3 DNA
- | - | TRBJ2-3 | TRBV27 | CASSLSAGLFLTCRWPTDTQYF | TGTGCCAGCAGTTTATCGGCTGGACTATTTCTCACATGTCGCTGGCCCACAGATACGCAGTATTTT
- | few | TRBJ2-1 | TRBV7-8 | CASSLSQHNEQFF | TGTGCCAGCAGCTTATCCCAGCACAATGAGCAGTTCTTC
TRBD1 | few | TRBJ1-4 | TRBV30 | CAWSPGQGHEKLFF | TGTGCCTGGAGTCCGGGACAGGGGCATGAAAAACTGTTTTTT
TRBD1 | - | TRBJ2-1 | TRBV19 | CASSETGTGLTLYNEQFF | TGTGCCAGTAGTGAGACCGGGACAGGGTTAACCCTTTACAATGAGCAGTTCTTC
TRBD1 | - | TRBJ2-7 | TRBV2 | CASRPRGTGEDYEQYF | TGTGCCAGCAGACCGAGGGGGACAGGGGAAGACTACGAGCAGTACTTC
TRBD2 | - | TRBJ2-1 | TRBV5-4 | CASSLAPGLALGEQFF | TGTGCCAGCAGCTTGGCCCCGGGACTAGCCTTGGGTGAGCAGTTCTTC
TRBD2 | few | TRBJ2-1 | TRBV7-2 | CASSLYGGADNEQFF | TGTGCCAGCAGCTTATACGGGGGGGCCGACAATGAGCAGTTCTTC
- | - | TRBJ2-3 | TRBV12-3/TRBV12-4 | CASSELLPPSTDTQYF | TGTGCCAGCAGTGAACTACTACCTCCTAGCACAGATACGCAGTATTTT
- | - | TRBJ2-7 | TRBV12-3/TRBV12-4 | CASSLRGSPEQYF | TGTGCCAGCAGTTTGAGGGGTTCGCCCGAGCAGTACTTC
TRBD1 | few | TRBJ2-1 | TRBV27 | CASSLGQGVYNEQFF | TGTGCCAGCAGTTTAGGACAGGGGGTCTACAATGAGCAGTTCTTC
- | - | TRBJ2-7 | TRBV7-9 | CASSQRLFTYEQYF | TGTGCCAGCAGCCAAAGACTTTTCACCTACGAGCAGTACTTC
- | - | TRBJ2-5 | TRBV7-9 | CASRFDSTQETQYF | TGTGCCAGCAGATTTGACTCCACCCAAGAGACCCAGTACTTC
- | - | TRBJ2-1 | TRBV6-4 | CASSEQGPDEQFF | TGTGCCAGCAGTGAGCAGGGGCCCGATGAGCAGTTCTTC
- | - | TRBJ2-3 | TRBV7-8 | CASSLGRGTDTQYF | TGTGCCAGCAGCTTAGGTCGCGGCACAGATACGCAGTATTTT
TRBD1 | few | TRBJ1-2 | TRBV20-1 | CSASKPGQLFYGYTF | TGCAGTGCTAGTAAGCCGGGACAGTTATTCTATGGCTACACCTTC
- | few | TRBJ2-3 | TRBV5-1 | CASSLVASWPTDTQYF | TGCGCCAGCAGCTTGGTGGCTAGTTGGCCCACAGATACGCAGTATTTT
- | - | TRBJ2-3 | TRBV19 | CASSSPQGGDTQYF | TGTGCCAGTAGCTCGCCCCAGGGGGGAGATACGCAGTATTTT
- | once | TRBJ2-7 | TRBV5-1 | CASSLSMTAGFNEQYF | TGCGCCAGCAGCCTCAGTATGACAGCCGGGTTCAACGAGCAGTACTTC
- | - | TRBJ2-5 | TRBV11-2 | CASSPHYVRKGGQETQYF | TGTGCCAGCAGCCCCCATTATGTCAGAAAAGGGGGCCAAGAGACCCAGTACTTC
TRBD1 | few | TRBJ2-7 | TRBV6-1 | CATGTGVRHEQYF | TGTGCCACCGGGACAGGGGTACGGCACGAGCAGTACTTC
- | few | TRBJ2-3 | TRBV14 | CASSQDFILTNTQYF | TGTGCCAGCAGCCAAGATTTTATCCTCACGAATACGCAGTATTTT
TRBD1 | few | TRBJ1-2 | TRBV20-1 | CSARERGRYTF | TGCAGTGCTAGAGAAAGGGGGCGCTACACCTTC
TRBD1 | - | TRBJ1-4 | TRBV20-1 | CSARVGTAYEKLFF | TGCAGTGCTAGAGTCGGGACAGCTTATGAAAAACTGTTTTTT
TRBD1 | few | TRBJ2-5 | TRBV4-2 | CASSHGGQVQETQYF | TGTGCCAGCAGCCACGGGGGACAGGTCCAAGAGACCCAGTACTTC
- | few | TRBJ1-1 | TRBV7-8 | CASSLTVAVEAFF | TGTGCCAGCAGCTTAACAGTAGCGGTTGAAGCTTTCTTT
TRBD1 | few | TRBJ1-2 | TRBV2 | CASTPDREGSYGYTF | TGTGCCAGCACCCCGGACAGGGAGGGTAGCTATGGCTACACCTTC
- | - | TRBJ1-1 | TRBV6-4 | CASSDLNTEAFF | TGTGCCAGCAGCGACCTGAACACTGAAGCTTTCTTT
- | - | TRBJ2-5 | TRBV12-3/TRBV12-4 | CASRAGTVYQETQYF | TGTGCCAGCAGAGCCGGGACCGTGTACCAAGAGACCCAGTACTTC
- | - | TRBJ1-1 | TRBV5-5 | CASSLRPTTNTEAFF | TGTGCCAGCAGCCTGCGTCCGACGACTAACACTGAAGCTTTCTTT
TRBD1 | few | TRBJ1-3 | TRBV6-1 | CASSEAGGPSGNTIYF | TGTGCCAGCAGTGAAGCAGGGGGCCCCTCTGGAAACACCATATATTTT
- | - | TRBJ1-6 | TRBV5-5 | CASSFWRPHNSPLHF | TGTGCCAGCAGCTTCTGGCGGCCTCATAATTCACCCCTCCACTTT
- | few | TRBJ1-2 | TRBV20-1 | CSATTDYGYTF | TGCAGTGCCACGACGGACTATGGCTACACCTTC
TRBD1 | - | TRBJ1-4 | TRBV6-5 | CASSFTGGEALGEKLFF | TGTGCCAGCAGTTTCACAGGGGGTGAGGCCCTAGGTGAAAAACTGTTTTTT
TRBD1 | - | TRBJ1-1 | TRBV4-1 | CASSPQGGTMNTEAFF | TGCGCCAGCAGCCCACAGGGGGGAACAATGAACACTGAAGCTTTCTTT
- | - | TRBJ1-1 | TRBV5-1 | CASTSGDIANTEAFF | TGCGCCAGCACGAGCGGGGACATTGCGAACACTGAAGCTTTCTTT
TRBD1 | few | TRBJ1-1 | TRBV19 | CASSDRGPNTEAFF | TGTGCCAGTAGTGACAGGGGGCCGAACACTGAAGCTTTCTTT
- | - | TRBJ2-7 | TRBV11-2 | CASSLGVGPRDYEQYF | TGTGCCAGCAGCTTAGGGGTGGGACCCAGGGACTACGAGCAGTACTTC
TRBD2 | - | TRBJ2-5 | TRBV20-1 | CSARDLRTSGGAGTQYF | TGCAGTGCTAGAGACTTACGGACTAGCGGGGGGGCCGGGACCCAGTACTTC
- | - | TRBJ1-5 | TRBV20-1 | CSARQGVGQPQHF | TGCAGTGCTAGACAGGGAGTCGGTCAGCCCCAGCATTTT
TRBD1 | once | TRBJ1-1 | TRBV4-1 | CASSHPTGGNTEAFF | TGCGCCAGCAGCCACCCGACAGGGGGAAACACTGAAGCTTTCTTT
- | - | TRBJ2-3 | TRBV5-1 | CASRRAEDTQYF | TGCGCCAGCAGGAGGGCGGAGGATACGCAGTATTTT
TRBD1 | - | TRBJ1-5 | TRBV7-9 | CASSLAGTGSNQPQHF | TGTGCCAGCAGCTTAGCGGGGACAGGGAGCAATCAGCCCCAGCATTTT
TRBD2 | few | TRBJ2-5 | TRBV12-3/TRBV12-4 | CASSSSSGGQETQYF | TGTGCCAGCAGCTCGTCTAGCGGGGGGCAAGAGACCCAGTACTTC
TRBD1 | few | TRBJ1-1 | TRBV20-1 | CSASSQTGYAEAFF | TGCAGTGCTAGCTCCCAGACAGGGTATGCTGAAGCTTTCTTT
TRBD1 | - | TRBJ2-3 | TRBV18 | CASSPETGTGLDTQYF | TGTGCCAGCTCACCCGAGACCGGGACAGGGTTGGATACGCAGTATTTT
- | - | TRBJ1-2 | TRBV30 | CASGDAPPGYTF | TGTGCCTCCGGGGATGCCCCCCCTGGCTACACCTTC
- | - | TRBJ2-7 | TRBV25-1 | CASSEYPYEQYF | TGTGCCAGCAGTGAATATCCCTACGAGCAGTACTTC
TRBD1 | - | TRBJ1-6 | TRBV9 | CASSPRPGQGLSQSSPLHF | TGTGCCAGCAGCCCGCGACCGGGACAGGGGCTATCCCAGAGTTCACCCCTCCACTTT
- | few | TRBJ1-1 | TRBV7-9 | CASSLGGPGMNTEAFF | TGTGCCAGCAGCTTAGGAGGGCCGGGGATGAACACTGAAGCTTTCTTT
TRBD1 | - | TRBJ1-1 | TRBV20-1 | CSAQGGDTEAFF | TGCAGTGCCCAGGGGGGGGACACTGAAGCTTTCTTT
- | few | TRBJ1-1 | TRBV6-5 | CASSYHWQNTEAFF | TGTGCCAGCAGTTACCATTGGCAGAACACTGAAGCTTTCTTT
- | - | TRBJ2-1 | TRBV19 | CASSIDQHRVDYNEQFF | TGTGCCAGTAGTATAGATCAGCACAGAGTAGACTACAATGAGCAGTTCTTC
- | - | TRBJ2-5 | TRBV6-1 | CASSLGSSQTQYF | TGTGCCAGCAGCTTGGGTAGCTCGCAGACCCAGTACTTC
- | - | TRBJ1-2 | TRBV12-5 | CASAQGLGYGYTF | TGTGCTAGTGCCCAGGGGCTCGGCTATGGCTACACCTTC
- | - | TRBJ1-2 | TRBV29-1 | CSALGRSNYGYTF | TGCAGCGCTCTGGGACGGAGTAACTATGGCTACACCTTC